These T cell receptor beta chains were read from a single sample in a study of T cells in Graves' hyperthyroidism and ophthalmopathy. TCRdb reanalysed the multiplex PCR reads using MiXCR and keeps one entry per CDR3 protein. The sample includes under 400,000 distinct CDR3 sequences, 15% to 20% seen only once; the top ten take roughly 15%. Sample: blood. The source of these receptors is a woman aged 40 to 55 with Graves' ophthalmopathy. The CDR3 runs from the conserved cysteine through the conserved F or W. The order of the fields is J gene, clone size, V gene, D gene, CDR3 DNA, CDR3 protein. A D gene is named only where the DNA matches it firmly. The size entry is marked missing in some rows and otherwise reads once, few, many or a size class.

TRBJ2-7 | few | TRBV19 | NA | TGTGCCAGTAGTATAGATCCCCCGGGGGTCGAAACGAAGCAGTACTTC | CASSIDPPGVETKQYF
TRBJ2-7 | many | TRBV2 | TRBD1 | TGTGCCAGCAGTGTACAGGGGGCCCCAACATATTACGAGCAGTACTTC | CASSVQGAPTYYEQYF
TRBJ1-5 | many | TRBV12-3/TRBV12-4 | NA | TGTGCCAGCAGTTCCACCCTACGTGATCAGCCCCAGCATTTT | CASSSTLRDQPQHF
TRBJ2-5 | many | TRBV2 | TRBD1 | TGTGCCAGCAGGGCGGGACAGGAGGGTACCCAGTACTTC | CASRAGQEGTQYF
TRBJ2-2 | many | TRBV12-3/TRBV12-4 | NA | TGTGCCAGCAGTTTCGGCACCGGGGAGCTGTTTTTT | CASSFGTGELFF
TRBJ2-5 | once | TRBV7-3 | TRBD2 | TGTGCCAGCAGCCCTAGCGGGGGGGGGTGGCGGACCCAGTACTTC | CASSPSGGGWRTQYF
TRBJ2-5 | NA | TRBV15 | NA | TGTGCCACCAGCGCCACAGGGATGGGAGAGACCCAGTACTTC | CATSATGMGETQYF
TRBJ1-5 | many | TRBV6-1 | NA | TGTGCCAGCAGTGAAGTCGACGGGAGCAATCAGCCCCAGCATTTT | CASSEVDGSNQPQHF
TRBJ2-7 | NA | TRBV6-5 | TRBD1 | TGTGCCAGCAGTTACGGGACAGGGGGCTCCGAGCAGTACTTC | CASSYGTGGSEQYF
TRBJ2-7 | many | TRBV5-6 | NA | TGTGCCAGCAGCTACTCGACAGGATCCTACGAGCAGTACTTC | CASSYSTGSYEQYF
TRBJ1-2 | many | TRBV29-1 | TRBD1 | TGCAGCGTTGAAGATAAGGTGGAGGGGGCGCCGTTCTATGGCTACACCTTC | CSVEDKVEGAPFYGYTF
TRBJ2-2 | many | TRBV30 | TRBD2 | TGTGCCTGGAGAGCGGATAGCGGGAGGCCACTTCTCGCCGGGGAGCTGTTTTTT | CAWRADSGRPLLAGELFF
TRBJ2-3 | few | TRBV5-6 | NA | TGTGCCAGCAGCTTCTTTCGCGGTGCGGAACTCACAGATACGCAGTATTTT | CASSFFRGAELTDTQYF
TRBJ2-5 | NA | TRBV24-1 | TRBD2 | TGTGCCACCAGTGACAGTGGGACTAGCGGTGGAGAGACCCAGTACTTC | CATSDSGTSGGETQYF
TRBJ1-1 | many | TRBV10-3 | NA | TGTGCCATCAGTGACCGGATGAACACTGAAGCTTTCTTT | CAISDRMNTEAFF
TRBJ2-7 | many | TRBV6-5 | TRBD2 | TGTGCCAGCAGTTACTCAAGACTAGCAGCAGAGTACGAGCAGTACTTC | CASSYSRLAAEYEQYF
TRBJ2-7 | many | TRBV11-2 | NA | TGTGCCAGCAACTTGAGGGCGAGCTCCTACGAGCAGTACTTC | CASNLRASSYEQYF
TRBJ2-2 | many | TRBV5-1 | NA | TGCGCCAGCAGCTTGAGAACGGAGGGGGAGCTGTTTTTT | CASSLRTEGELFF
TRBJ2-7 | many | TRBV29-1 | TRBD2 | TGCAGCGTTGTGGGGGGCCAGCGGGAGAGGTACTTC | CSVVGGQRERYF
TRBJ1-2 | many | TRBV2 | TRBD1 | TGTGCCAGCAGTGGTGGGGGGACAGCAAACTATGGCTACACCTTC | CASSGGGTANYGYTF
TRBJ2-7 | NA | TRBV29-1 | NA | TGCAGCGTTGTGACAGGGACTTCCGAGCAGTACTTC | CSVVTGTSEQYF
TRBJ1-1 | many | TRBV12-3/TRBV12-4 | NA | TGTGCCAGCTCTTCCCCCGGGGTAATGAACACTGAAGCTTTCTTT | CASSSPGVMNTEAFF
TRBJ1-2 | NA | TRBV20-1 | TRBD1 | TGCAGTGCTCCTGCCCAACCGGGACAGGGGGAGAATGGCTACACCTTC | CSAPAQPGQGENGYTF